This T cell receptor beta chain was captured in a study of blood T cell repertoires in COVID-19. TCRdb keeps only in-frame clones here, not all; method: immunoSEQ multiplex PCR. The top ten clones hold roughly 8.7% of a sample with around 250,000 clones, about four fifths of them seen once. This receptor was identified in a man aged 35 to 55 with active or convalescent COVID-19. Material for sequencing was peripheral blood.

CDR3 nucleotides: TGTGCCAGCAGTTTAGGGTCCTTCACAGAAGCTTTCTTT. Its protein is CASSLGSFTEAFF. This chain connects TRBV12-3 or TRBV12-4 to TRBJ1-1, with D hard to call. The CDR3 length is 13 residues. Trimming pared 1 base from V and 8 bases from J, leaving 11 bases between.